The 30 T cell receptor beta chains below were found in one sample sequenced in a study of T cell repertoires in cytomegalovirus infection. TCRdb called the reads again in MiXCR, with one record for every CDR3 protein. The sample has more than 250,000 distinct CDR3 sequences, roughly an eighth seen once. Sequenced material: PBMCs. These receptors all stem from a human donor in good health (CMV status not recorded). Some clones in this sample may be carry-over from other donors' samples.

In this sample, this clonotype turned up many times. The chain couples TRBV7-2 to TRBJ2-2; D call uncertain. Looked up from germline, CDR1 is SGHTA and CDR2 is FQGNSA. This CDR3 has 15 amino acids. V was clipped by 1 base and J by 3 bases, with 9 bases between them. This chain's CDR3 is CASSLVVGDTGELFF. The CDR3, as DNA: TGTGCCAGCAGCTTAGTTGTCGGCGACACCGGGGAGCTGTTTTTT. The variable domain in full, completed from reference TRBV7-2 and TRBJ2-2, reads GAGVSQSPSNKVTEKGKDVELRCDPISGHTALYWYRQSLGQGLEFLIYFQGNSAPDKSGLPSDRFSAERTGGSVSTLTIQRTQQEDSAVYLCASSLVVGDTGELFFGEGSRLTVL.

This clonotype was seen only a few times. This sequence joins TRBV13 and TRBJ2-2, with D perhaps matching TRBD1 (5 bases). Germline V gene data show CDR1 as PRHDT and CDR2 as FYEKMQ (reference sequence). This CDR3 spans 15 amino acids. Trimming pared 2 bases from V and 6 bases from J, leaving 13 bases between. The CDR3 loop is CASSLFGHLAGELFF. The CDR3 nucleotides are TGTGCCAGCAGCTTATTCGGACATCTCGCCGGGGAGCTGTTTTTT.

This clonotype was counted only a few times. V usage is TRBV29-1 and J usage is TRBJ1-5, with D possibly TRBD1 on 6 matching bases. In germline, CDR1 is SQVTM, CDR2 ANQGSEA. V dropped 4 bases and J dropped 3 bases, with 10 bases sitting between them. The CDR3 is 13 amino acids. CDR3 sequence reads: CSVGGAHNQPQHF. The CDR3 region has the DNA TGCAGCGTTGGGGGGGCCCACAATCAGCCCCAGCATTTT.

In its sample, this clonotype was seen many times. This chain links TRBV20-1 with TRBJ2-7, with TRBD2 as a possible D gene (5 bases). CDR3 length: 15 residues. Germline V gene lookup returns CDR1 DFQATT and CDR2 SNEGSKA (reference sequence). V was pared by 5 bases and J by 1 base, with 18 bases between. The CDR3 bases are TGCAGTGCTCGGACCAGCTTAGGGAGTTCCTACGAGCAGTACTTC. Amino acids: CSARTSLGSSYEQYF.

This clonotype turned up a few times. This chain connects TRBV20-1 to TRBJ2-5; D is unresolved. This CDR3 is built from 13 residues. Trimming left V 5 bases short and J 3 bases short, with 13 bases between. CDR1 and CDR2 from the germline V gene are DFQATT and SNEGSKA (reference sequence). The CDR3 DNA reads TGCAGTGCTTGGACCAGTTACGAAGAGACCCAGTACTTC. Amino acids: CSAWTSYEETQYF.

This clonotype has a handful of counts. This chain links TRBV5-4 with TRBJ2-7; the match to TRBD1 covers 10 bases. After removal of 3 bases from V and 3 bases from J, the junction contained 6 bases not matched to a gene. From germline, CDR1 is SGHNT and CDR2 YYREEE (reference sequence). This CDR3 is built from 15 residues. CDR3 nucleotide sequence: TGTGCCAGCAGCTGGGGACAGGGGAAGATCTACGAGCAGTACTTC. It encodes CASSWGQGKIYEQYF.

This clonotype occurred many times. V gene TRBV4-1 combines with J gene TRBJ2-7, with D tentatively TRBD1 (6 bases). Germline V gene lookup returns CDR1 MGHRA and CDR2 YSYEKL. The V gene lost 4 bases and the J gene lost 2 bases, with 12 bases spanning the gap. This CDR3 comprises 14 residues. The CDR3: CASSRAGTTYEQYF. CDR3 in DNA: TGCGCCAGCAGCCGCGCCGGGACAACCTACGAGCAGTACTTC.

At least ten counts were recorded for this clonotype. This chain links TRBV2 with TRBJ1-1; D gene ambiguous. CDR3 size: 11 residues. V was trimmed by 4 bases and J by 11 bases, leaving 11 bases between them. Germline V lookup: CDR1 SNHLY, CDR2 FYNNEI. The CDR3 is CASSVVLGAFF. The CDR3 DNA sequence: TGTGCCAGCAGTGTGGTACTTGGCGCTTTCTTT.

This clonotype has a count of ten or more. The chain's CDR3 is CASSRDTTGEQYF. The DNA for the CDR3 is TGTGCCAGCAGCCGGGACACCACTGGGGAGCAGTACTTC. The gene calls are TRBV7-2 and TRBJ2-7, with a possible D match to TRBD1 (6 bases). The germline gives CDR1 SGHTA, CDR2 FQGNSA. The CDR3 consists of 13 residues. V lost 5 bases, J lost 7 bases, and 15 bases lay in between.

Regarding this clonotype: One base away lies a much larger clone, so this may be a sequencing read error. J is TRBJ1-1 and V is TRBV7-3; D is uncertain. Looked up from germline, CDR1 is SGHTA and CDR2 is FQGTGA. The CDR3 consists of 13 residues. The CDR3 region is CTSSIHMNTEAFF. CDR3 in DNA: TGTACCAGCAGCATCCACATGAACACTGAAGCTTTCTTT.

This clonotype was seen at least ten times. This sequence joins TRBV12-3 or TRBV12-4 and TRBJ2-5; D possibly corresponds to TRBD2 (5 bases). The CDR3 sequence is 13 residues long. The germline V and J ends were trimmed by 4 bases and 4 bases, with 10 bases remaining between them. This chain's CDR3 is CASSSARGETQYF. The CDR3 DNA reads TGTGCCAGCAGTTCCGCTCGGGGAGAGACCCAGTACTTC.

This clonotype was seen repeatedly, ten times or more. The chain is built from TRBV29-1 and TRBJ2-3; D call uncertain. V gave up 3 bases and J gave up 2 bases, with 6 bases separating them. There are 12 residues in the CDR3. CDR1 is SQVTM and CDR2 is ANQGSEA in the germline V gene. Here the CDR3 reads CSVEVLTDTQYF. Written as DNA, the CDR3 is TGCAGCGTTGAGGTACTCACAGATACGCAGTATTTT.

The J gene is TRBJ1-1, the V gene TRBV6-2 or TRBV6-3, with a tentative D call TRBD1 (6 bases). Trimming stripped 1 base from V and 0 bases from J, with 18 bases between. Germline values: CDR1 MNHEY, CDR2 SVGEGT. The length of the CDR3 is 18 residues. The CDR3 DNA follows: TGTGCCAGCAGTTACTTTAACGGACAGCGACTGTTGAACACTGAAGCTTTCTTT. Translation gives CASSYFNGQRLLNTEAFF.

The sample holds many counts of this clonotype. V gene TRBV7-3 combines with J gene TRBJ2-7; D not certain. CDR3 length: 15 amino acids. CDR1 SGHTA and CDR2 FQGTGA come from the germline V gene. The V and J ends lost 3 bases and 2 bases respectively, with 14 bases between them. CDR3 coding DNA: TGTGCCAGCAGCTTGCATCGGGCAGCCGCCTACGAGCAGTACTTC. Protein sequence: CASSLHRAAAYEQYF. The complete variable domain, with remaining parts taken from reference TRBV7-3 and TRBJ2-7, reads GAGVSQTPSNKVTEKGKYVELRCDPISGHTALYWYRQSLGQGPEFLIYFQGTGAADDSGLPNDRFFAVRPEGSVSTLKIQRTERGDSAVYLCASSLHRAAAYEQYFGPGTRLTVT.

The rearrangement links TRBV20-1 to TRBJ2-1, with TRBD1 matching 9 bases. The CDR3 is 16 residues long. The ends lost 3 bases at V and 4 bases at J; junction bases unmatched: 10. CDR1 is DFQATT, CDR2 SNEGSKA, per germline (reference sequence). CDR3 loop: CSASWGQGSPYNEQFF. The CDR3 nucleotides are TGCAGTGCTAGCTGGGGACAGGGATCCCCGTACAATGAGCAGTTCTTC.

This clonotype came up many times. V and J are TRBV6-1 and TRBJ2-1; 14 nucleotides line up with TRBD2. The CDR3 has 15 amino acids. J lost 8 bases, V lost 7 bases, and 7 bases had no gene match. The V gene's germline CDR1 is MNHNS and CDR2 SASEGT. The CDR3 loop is CASIPGLAGVHEQFF. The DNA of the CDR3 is TGTGCCAGCATCCCGGGACTAGCGGGAGTACATGAGCAGTTCTTC.

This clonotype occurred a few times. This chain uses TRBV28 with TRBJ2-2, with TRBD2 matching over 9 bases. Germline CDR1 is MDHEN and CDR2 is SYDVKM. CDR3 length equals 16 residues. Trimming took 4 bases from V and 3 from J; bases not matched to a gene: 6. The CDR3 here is CASSSPAGGDTGELFF. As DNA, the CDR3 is TGTGCCAGCAGTTCCCCCGCGGGGGGGGACACCGGGGAGCTGTTTTTT.

The DNA for the CDR3 is TGCAGCGTTGGACCGGACAGGGGGGGTCATTACTTC. As protein: CSVGPDRGGHYF. This chain uses TRBV29-1 with TRBJ2-4, with 10 nucleotides matching TRBD1. Losses at the gene ends were 4 bases for V and 16 bases for J; bases not matched to a gene: 10. The CDR3 spans 12 residues. CDR1 is SQVTM and CDR2 is ANQGSEA in the germline V gene.

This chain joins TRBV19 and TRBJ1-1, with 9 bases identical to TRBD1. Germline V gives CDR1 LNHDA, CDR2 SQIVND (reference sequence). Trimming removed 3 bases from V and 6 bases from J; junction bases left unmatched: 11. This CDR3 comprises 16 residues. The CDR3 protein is CASSIPGTGRWSEAFF. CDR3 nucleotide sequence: TGTGCCAGTAGTATCCCCGGGACAGGGCGTTGGTCTGAAGCTTTCTTT.

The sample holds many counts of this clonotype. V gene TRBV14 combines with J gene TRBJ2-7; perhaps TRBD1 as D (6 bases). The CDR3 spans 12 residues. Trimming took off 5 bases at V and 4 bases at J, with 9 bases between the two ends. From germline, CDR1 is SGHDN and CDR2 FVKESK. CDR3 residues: CASSAQGYEQYF. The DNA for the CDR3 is TGTGCCAGCAGCGCACAGGGATACGAGCAGTACTTC.

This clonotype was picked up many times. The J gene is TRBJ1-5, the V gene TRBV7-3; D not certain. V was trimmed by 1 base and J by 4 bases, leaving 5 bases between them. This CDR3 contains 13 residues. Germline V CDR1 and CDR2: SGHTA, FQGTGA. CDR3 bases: TGTGCCAGCAGCTTAAGCGTTAATCAGCCCCAGCATTTT. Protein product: CASSLSVNQPQHF. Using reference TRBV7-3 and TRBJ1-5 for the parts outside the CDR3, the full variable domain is GAGVSQTPSNKVTEKGKYVELRCDPISGHTALYWYRQSLGQGPEFLIYFQGTGAADDSGLPNDRFFAVRPEGSVSTLKIQRTERGDSAVYLCASSLSVNQPQHFGDGTRLSIL.

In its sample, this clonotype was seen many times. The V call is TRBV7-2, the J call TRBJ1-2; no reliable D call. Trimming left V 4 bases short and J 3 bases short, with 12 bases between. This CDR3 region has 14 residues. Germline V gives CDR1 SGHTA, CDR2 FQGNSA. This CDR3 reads CASSSVGTYYGYTF. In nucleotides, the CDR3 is TGTGCCAGCAGCTCCGTGGGAACCTACTATGGCTACACCTTC.

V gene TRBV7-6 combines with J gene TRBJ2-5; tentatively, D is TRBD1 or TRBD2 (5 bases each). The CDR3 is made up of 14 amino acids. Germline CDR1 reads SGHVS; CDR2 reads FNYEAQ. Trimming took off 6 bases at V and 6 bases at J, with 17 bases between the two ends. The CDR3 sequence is CASSQGRTGKTQYF. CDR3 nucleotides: TGTGCCAGCAGTCAGGGACGGACCGGGAAGACCCAGTACTTC.

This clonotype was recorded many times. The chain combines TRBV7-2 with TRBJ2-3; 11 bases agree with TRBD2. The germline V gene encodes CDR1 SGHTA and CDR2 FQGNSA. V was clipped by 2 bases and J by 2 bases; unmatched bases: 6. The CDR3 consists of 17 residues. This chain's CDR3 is CASSLLGLAEITDTQYF. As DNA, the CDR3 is TGTGCCAGCAGCTTACTGGGACTAGCGGAGATCACAGATACGCAGTATTTT.

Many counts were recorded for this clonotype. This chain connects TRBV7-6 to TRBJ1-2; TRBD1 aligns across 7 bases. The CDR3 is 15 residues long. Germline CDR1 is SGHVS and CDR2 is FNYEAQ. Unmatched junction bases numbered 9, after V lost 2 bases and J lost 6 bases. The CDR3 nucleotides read TGTGCCAGCAGCTTAAACCTGGGACAGAGAGATGGCTACACCTTC. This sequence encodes CASSLNLGQRDGYTF.

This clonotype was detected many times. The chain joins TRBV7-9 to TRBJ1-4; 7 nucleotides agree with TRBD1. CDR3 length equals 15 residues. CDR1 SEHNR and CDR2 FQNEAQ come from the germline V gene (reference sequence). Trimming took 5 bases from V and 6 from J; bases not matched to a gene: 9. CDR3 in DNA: TGTGCCAGCAGCCCTAGACAGGGATCCGATGAAAAACTGTTTTTT. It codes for CASSPRQGSDEKLFF.

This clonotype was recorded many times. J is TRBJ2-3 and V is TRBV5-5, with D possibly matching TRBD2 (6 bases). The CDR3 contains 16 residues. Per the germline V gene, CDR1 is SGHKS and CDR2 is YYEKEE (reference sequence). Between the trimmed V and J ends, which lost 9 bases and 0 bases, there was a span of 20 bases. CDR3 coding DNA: TGTGCCACCAGACTCTATAGCGGTACAAGCACAGATACGCAGTATTTT. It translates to CATRLYSGTSTDTQYF. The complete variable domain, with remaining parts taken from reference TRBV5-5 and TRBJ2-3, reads DAGVTQSPTHLIKTRGQQVTLRCSPISGHKSVSWYQQVLGQGPQFIFQYYEKEERGRGNFPDRFSARQFPNYSSELNVNALLLGDSALYLCATRLYSGTSTDTQYFGPGTRLTVL.

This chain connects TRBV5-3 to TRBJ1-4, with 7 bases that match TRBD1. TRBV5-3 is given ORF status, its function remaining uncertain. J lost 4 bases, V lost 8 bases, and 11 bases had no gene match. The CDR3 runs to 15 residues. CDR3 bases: TGTGCCAGCACACACAGGGGCGATAATAATGAAAAACTGTTTTTT. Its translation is CASTHRGDNNEKLFF.

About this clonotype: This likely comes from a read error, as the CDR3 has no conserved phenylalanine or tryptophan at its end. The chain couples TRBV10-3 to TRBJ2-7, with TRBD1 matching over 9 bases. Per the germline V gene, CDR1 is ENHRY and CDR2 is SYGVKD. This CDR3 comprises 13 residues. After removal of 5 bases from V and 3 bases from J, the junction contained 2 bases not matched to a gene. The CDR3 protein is CAISLGQGYEQYL. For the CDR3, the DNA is TGTGCCATCAGTTTGGGACAGGGCTACGAGCAGTACCTC.

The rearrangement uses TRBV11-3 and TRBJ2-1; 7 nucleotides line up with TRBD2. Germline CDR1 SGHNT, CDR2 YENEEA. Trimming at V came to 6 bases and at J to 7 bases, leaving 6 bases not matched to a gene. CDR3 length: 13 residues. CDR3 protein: CASSFRRGNEQFF. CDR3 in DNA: TGTGCCAGCAGTTTCAGGCGGGGGAATGAGCAGTTCTTC.